This entry describes one T cell receptor beta chain. Sequenced by immunoSEQ multiplex PCR; TCRdb stores in-frame clones only, minus some. The sample lists roughly 410,000 clones; around 87% were seen once. This specimen belongs to a study of blood T cell repertoires in COVID-19. Germline V lookup: CDR1 MNHNS, CDR2 SASEGT. V was clipped by 3 bases and J by 3 bases, with 17 bases between them. The CDR3 length is 17 residues. Sequenced sample: peripheral blood. This TCR was recovered from an older woman with COVID-19, enrolled during active disease. This chain links TRBV6-1 with TRBJ1-4, with D tentatively TRBD1 (5 bases). In DNA form, the CDR3 reads TGTGCCAGCAGTGACAAGGCAAGGGGCGCGGCTAATGAAAAACTGTTTTTT. It yields the protein CASSDKARGAANEKLFF.